Presented here are 25 T cell receptor beta chains from one specimen sequenced in a study of T-cell reconstitution after alpha-beta-depleted transplantation in children. Preparation of the TCRbeta library used unique molecular identifiers. TCRdb reprocessed the PCR reads via MiXCR and lists one record per CDR3 protein. The repertoire holds approximately 270,000 distinct CDR3 sequences, with around 9.6% as singletons. Material: PBMCs from the stem cell graft donor, obtained from the stem cell graft. The source of these receptors is a human donor who donated a stem cell graft to a child with SCID.

This chain connects TRBV20-1 to TRBJ1-1; the D is unclear. The germline gives CDR1 DFQATT, CDR2 SNEGSKA (reference sequence). The CDR3 runs 14 residues. V was pared by 3 bases and J by 4 bases, with 15 bases between. The CDR3 DNA sequence: TGCAGTGCTAGGGGCGGGAATTTTGGCACTGAAGCTTTCTTT. It specifies CSARGGNFGTEAFF.

The chain recombines TRBV27 with TRBJ1-2; the D is unclear. V lost 0 bases and J 4 bases, leaving 6 bases between the germline ends. Germline CDR1 and CDR2: MNHEY and SMNVEV (reference sequence). The CDR3 has 13 amino acids. The CDR3: CASSLSLGYGYTF. The DNA for the CDR3 is TGTGCCAGCAGTTTATCGTTGGGCTATGGCTACACCTTC.

This clonotype was detected ten times or more. The chain is built from TRBV4-1 and TRBJ2-5; 9 positions agree with TRBD2. The CDR3 totals 16 residues. Germline CDR1 MGHRA, CDR2 YSYEKL. J was trimmed by 5 bases and V by 0 bases; bases with no gene match: 7. The CDR3 sequence: CASSQDGAGGSETQYF. CDR3 nucleotides: TGCGCCAGCAGCCAAGATGGAGCGGGGGGTTCGGAGACCCAGTACTTC.

Turning to this clonotype: A read error may produce the germline difference seen at one junction end. V gene TRBV3-1 combines with J gene TRBJ2-3; D tentatively reads TRBD1 or TRBD2 (6 bases each). The CDR3 contains 15 residues. The germline gives CDR1 LGHDT, CDR2 YNNKEL (reference sequence). CDR3 bases: TGTGCCAGCACCCAAGTGGGGACTTGGACAGAGACGCAGTATTTT. This gives the protein CASTQVGTWTETQYF.

This clonotype was recorded a few times. The chain uses TRBV7-9 and TRBJ1-5; D is ambiguous. V lost 5 bases to trimming and J lost 4 bases, with 6 bases between them. Germline values: CDR1 SEHNR, CDR2 FQNEAQ (reference sequence). The CDR3 consists of 12 residues. The CDR3 nucleotides are TGTGCCAGCAGCCGCCAAAATCAGCCCCAGCATTTT. It codes for CASSRQNQPQHF. Using reference TRBV7-9 and TRBJ1-5 for the parts outside the CDR3, the full variable domain is DTGVSQNPRHKITKRGQNVTFRCDPISEHNRLYWYRQTLGQGPEFLTYFQNEAQLEKSRLLSDRFSAERPKGSFSTLEIQRTEQGDSAMYLCASSRQNQPQHFGDGTRLSIL.

This clonotype was detected ten times or more. The chain joins TRBV10-1 to TRBJ2-2; no definite D call. This CDR3 region has 15 residues. CDR1 is WNHNN and CDR2 is SYGVQD in the germline V gene (reference sequence). The germline V and J ends were trimmed by 2 bases and 9 bases, with 16 bases remaining between them. CDR3 in DNA: TGCGCCAGCAGTGAGGTACAGCCAGCAACCAGGGAGCTGTTTTTT. Its translation: CASSEVQPATRELFF.

V is TRBV7-7 and J is TRBJ2-5; D gene uncertain. Germline V gene sequence: CDR1 SSHAT, CDR2 FNYEAQ (reference sequence). This CDR3 contains 14 residues. Deletions cut 1 base from V and 0 bases from J, with 6 bases between. CDR3 loop: CASSLGPYQETQYF. The CDR3 DNA reads TGTGCCAGCAGCTTAGGGCCTTACCAAGAGACCCAGTACTTC.

This sequence joins TRBV6-6 and TRBJ1-2; D call uncertain. The CDR3 is made up of 13 amino acids. Germline V gene sequence: CDR1 MNHNY, CDR2 SVGAGI (reference sequence). V gave up 6 bases and J gave up 2 bases, with 10 bases separating them. The CDR3 nucleotides are TGTGCCAGCAGATTCGACAACAACTATGGCTACACCTTC. Protein: CASRFDNNYGYTF.

The chain combines TRBV6-1 with TRBJ1-5, with a weak D call TRBD1 (5 bases). Germline CDR1 reads MNHNS; CDR2 reads SASEGT. Trimming pared 4 bases from V and 0 bases from J, leaving 10 bases between. The CDR3 is 15 residues long. CDR3 amino acids: CASSVKGYSNQPQHF. Here the CDR3 DNA reads TGTGCCAGCAGTGTTAAGGGGTATAGCAATCAGCCCCAGCATTTT.

The rearrangement links TRBV29-1 to TRBJ2-1; TRBD1 aligns across 7 bases. CDR1 and CDR2 (germline): SQVTM, ANQGSEA. Trimming at V came to 6 bases and at J to 9 bases, leaving 11 bases not matched to a gene. The CDR3 sequence is 13 residues long. CDR3 in amino acids: CSVRQGATSEQFF. CDR3 nucleotides: TGCAGCGTACGACAGGGAGCGACATCTGAGCAGTTCTTC.

V is TRBV7-2 and J is TRBJ2-7; 8 nucleotides match TRBD1. This CDR3 is 12 amino acids long. V gave up 5 bases and J gave up 6 bases; unmatched junction bases: 3. Looked up from germline, CDR1 is SGHTA and CDR2 is FQGNSA. CDR3 bases: TGTGCCAGCAGCAGGACAGGGCTCGAGCAGTACTTC. Its translation is CASSRTGLEQYF.

The chain is built from TRBV5-1 and TRBJ1-1; 10 positions match TRBD1. The CDR3 length is 14 residues. Trimming took 7 bases from V and 7 from J; bases not matched to a gene: 10. Germline V gene data show CDR1 as SGHRS and CDR2 as YFSETQ. The CDR3, as DNA: TGCGCCAGCGGCGACAGGGGGCTTTTGGGTGAAGCTTTCTTT. It yields the protein CASGDRGLLGEAFF.

In its sample, this clonotype was seen a few times. The rearrangement joins TRBV12-3 or TRBV12-4 to TRBJ2-5, with 10 bases lining up with TRBD2. CDR3 size: 16 residues. The V gene end was trimmed by 5 bases and the J gene end by 6 bases; junction bases not matched to a gene: 12. The CDR3 loop reads CASSPPASGGGKTQYF. CDR3 DNA sequence: TGTGCCAGCAGTCCCCCGGCTAGCGGGGGCGGGAAGACCCAGTACTTC.

This clonotype appeared a few times. V and J are TRBV12-3 or TRBV12-4 and TRBJ2-7; D unclear. The germline V and J ends were trimmed by 5 bases and 1 base, with 12 bases remaining between them. The CDR3 sequence is 14 residues long. CDR3 DNA sequence: TGTGCCAGCAGTCCCGTTGCAATTTCCTACGAGCAGTACTTC. This codes for CASSPVAISYEQYF.

This chain links TRBV20-1 with TRBJ2-3; 7 nucleotides match TRBD2. The trim removed 5 bases at V and 1 base at J, leaving 6 bases unmatched. This CDR3 region has 14 residues. CDR1 is DFQATT and CDR2 is SNEGSKA in the germline V gene (reference sequence). CDR3 loop: CSALKRGRTDTQYF. In DNA, the CDR3 is TGCAGTGCTCTAAAGCGGGGCCGCACAGATACGCAGTATTTT.

This clonotype was detected only a few times. The V call is TRBV4-1, the J call TRBJ1-1; a weak D match, TRBD1 (5 bases). The germline V and J ends were trimmed by 2 bases and 4 bases, with 14 bases remaining between them. The CDR3 has 15 residues. Germline assignment: CDR1 MGHRA and CDR2 YSYEKL. The CDR3 here is CASSQISGSGTEAFF. CDR3 nucleotides: TGCGCCAGCAGCCAAATTTCAGGGTCTGGCACTGAAGCTTTCTTT.

The gene calls are TRBV20-1 and TRBJ1-2; unclear D gene. This CDR3 comprises 12 residues. Germline lookup yields CDR1 DFQATT and CDR2 SNEGSKA (reference sequence). CDR3 sequence: CTGKGDPDGYTF. The CDR3 DNA is TGCACCGGGAAGGGTGATCCGGATGGCTACACCTTC.

The chain links TRBV12-3 or TRBV12-4 to TRBJ2-7; 9 bases are shared with TRBD2. Trimming at V came to 3 bases and at J to 4 bases, leaving 4 bases not matched to a gene. This CDR3 is built from 14 residues. CDR3 sequence reads: CASSFQRGDYEQYF. CDR3 nucleotide sequence: TGTGCCAGCAGTTTCCAGCGGGGGGATTACGAGCAGTACTTC.

This clonotype occurred many times. The CDR3 DNA is TGTGCCAGCAGTTTAGCATTCGGCTACGAGCAGTACTTC. Protein product: CASSLAFGYEQYF. The chain has TRBV12-3 or TRBV12-4 and TRBJ2-7; D gene uncertain. V was pared by 0 bases and J by 3 bases, with 6 bases between. This CDR3 comprises 13 residues.

This clonotype was picked up many times. The chain joins TRBV20-1 to TRBJ1-6, with 7 bases lining up with TRBD1. This CDR3 is built from 13 residues. V dropped 6 bases and J dropped 8; count of bases not matched to a gene: 7. Germline lookup yields CDR1 DFQATT and CDR2 SNEGSKA (reference sequence). The CDR3, as DNA: TGCAGTGCCCCGGACAGGTTTGATTCACCCCTCCACTTT. Protein sequence: CSAPDRFDSPLHF.

The chain uses TRBV11-2 and TRBJ2-1; D is ambiguous. The CDR3 spans 15 residues. Deletions cut 5 bases from V and 0 bases from J, with 11 bases between. The germline V gene encodes CDR1 SGHAT and CDR2 FQNNGV. CDR3 nucleotides: TGTGCCAGCAGCACTACGAGGAGCTCCTACAATGAGCAGTTCTTC. Translating gives CASSTTRSSYNEQFF.

This clonotype has just one count. CDR3 region: CASSSGGPRQPQHF. The CDR3 bases are TGTGCCAGCAGTTCCGGGGGACCACGTCAGCCCCAGCATTTT. The V and J genes are TRBV6-5 and TRBJ1-5; weak D call: TRBD1 (5 bases). Trimming took 4 bases from V and 6 from J, leaving 13 bases between them. CDR1 is MNHEY, CDR2 SVGAGI, per germline. The CDR3 totals 14 residues.

The chain couples TRBV7-9 to TRBJ2-1; 9 nucleotides align to TRBD1. Trimming at V came to 2 bases and at J to 6 bases, leaving 5 bases not matched to a gene. The CDR3 contains 15 residues. Germline loops: CDR1 SEHNR, CDR2 FQNEAQ (reference sequence). In nucleotides, the CDR3 is TGTGCCAGCAGCTTAACAGGGGGCCAGGGCAATGAGCAGTTCTTC. Translating it yields CASSLTGGQGNEQFF.

V and J are TRBV29-1 and TRBJ2-3; D unclear. This CDR3 has 14 amino acids. Germline V gives CDR1 SQVTM, CDR2 ANQGSEA. V lost 1 base, J lost 4 bases, and 12 bases lay in between. The CDR3 DNA follows: TGCAGCGTTGAAGGCGTGGGCTTGGCAGATACGCAGTATTTT. Protein product: CSVEGVGLADTQYF.

Concerning this clonotype: A much larger clone lies a single base off, so this may be a read error. CDR3 amino acids: CDSSLRDRAYEQYF. The CDR3 nucleotides read TGTGACAGCAGCCTCCGGGACAGGGCCTACGAGCAGTACTTC. The chain carries TRBV9 and TRBJ2-7; 9 positions agree with TRBD1. Looked up from germline, CDR1 is SGDLS and CDR2 is YYNGEE. This CDR3 comprises 14 residues.